A single sample gave rise to the 8 T cell receptor beta chains below, sequenced in a study of blood T cell repertoires in COVID-19. Assay used: immunoSEQ multiplex PCR; TCRdb lists only in-frame clones, some missing. The data hold about 370,000 clones, with around 87% observed a single time. Sequencing was carried out using peripheral blood. These receptors all stem from a woman aged 25 to 39 with COVID-19, enrolled during active disease.

The V gene is TRBV29-1, the J gene TRBJ2-1; weak D call: TRBD1 (6 bases). Germline lookup yields CDR1 SQVTM and CDR2 ANQGSEA. The CDR3 has 11 amino acids. V lost 7 bases to trimming and J lost 10 bases, with 14 bases between them. This chain's CDR3 is CSASTQGEQFF. CDR3 nucleotides: TGCAGCGCTTCAACCCAGGGGGAGCAGTTCTTC.

The chain combines TRBV11-2 with TRBJ2-1, with 7 nucleotides matching TRBD1. CDR3 length: 17 residues. The germline V gene has CDR1 SGHAT and CDR2 FQNNGV. The V segment lost 5 bases and the J segment 0 bases; nucleotides outside the gene matches: 10. The CDR3 nucleotides read TGTGCCAGCAGCACGGACAGGAGCTCATTCTCCTACAATGAGCAGTTCTTC. Protein sequence: CASSTDRSSFSYNEQFF.

This sequence joins TRBV6-5 and TRBJ2-7, with D possibly matching TRBD2 (6 bases). The length of the CDR3 is 13 residues. Trimming removed 2 bases from V and 5 bases from J, with 10 bases in between. CDR1 and CDR2 (germline): MNHEY, SVGAGI. CDR3 DNA sequence: TGTGCCAGCAGTTACAGCCGCGGGGACGAGCAGTACTTC. It translates to CASSYSRGDEQYF.

This clone was found a few times. The J gene is TRBJ1-1, the V gene TRBV2; D is unclear. V lost 2 bases, J lost 1 base, and 11 bases lay in between. Germline CDR1 is SNHLY and CDR2 is FYNNEI. The CDR3 covers 15 residues. The CDR3, as DNA: TGTGCCAGCAGTGAACTGGCTAGTTGGAACACTGAAGCTTTCTTT. Its translation: CASSELASWNTEAFF.

This clone came up once. V is TRBV28 and J is TRBJ1-2; no definite D call. Trimming removed 1 base from V and 0 bases from J, with 6 bases in between. This CDR3 is built from 14 residues. Germline V gene lookup returns CDR1 MDHEN and CDR2 SYDVKM. The CDR3 sequence: CASSLSGTNYGYTF. The CDR3 bases are TGTGCCAGCAGTTTATCAGGCACTAACTATGGCTACACCTTC.

The count of this clone is one. An end of the junction differs from the germline gene, which may be a read error. The chain links TRBV7-7 to TRBJ2-1, with TRBD2 matching 7 bases. This CDR3 has 15 amino acids. CDR1 and CDR2 (germline): SSHAT, FNYEAQ (reference sequence). The chain's CDR3 is CASSLGGSRGNEQFF. CDR3 in DNA: TGTGCTAGCAGCTTAGGCGGGAGCCGGGGCAATGAGCAGTTCTTC.

The chain uses TRBV15 and TRBJ2-7; 9 bases fit TRBD1. The trim removed 2 bases at V and 5 bases at J, leaving 10 bases unmatched. CDR1 and CDR2 (germline): LNHNV, YYDKDF (reference sequence). The CDR3 spans 16 residues. The CDR3 sequence is CATSRPTGTGFHEQYF. CDR3 bases: TGTGCCACCAGCAGACCTACCGGGACAGGGTTTCACGAGCAGTACTTC.

The rearrangement uses TRBV27 and TRBJ2-5; 10 nucleotides align to TRBD2. Germline V gene lookup returns CDR1 MNHEY and CDR2 SMNVEV (reference sequence). The CDR3 length is 13 residues. V lost 7 bases and J lost 5; bases outside the gene matches: 4. The CDR3 sequence is CASNKLAGETQYF. The DNA for the CDR3 is TGTGCCAGCAATAAACTAGCGGGGGAGACCCAGTACTTC.